This TCR beta chain came from a study of human T cells and chemical hapten exposure. About this clonotype: Its antigen is still unknown.

In germline, CDR1 is MNHEY, CDR2 SMNVEV (reference sequence). The V gene lost 2 bases and the J gene lost 4 bases, with 8 bases spanning the gap. The CDR3 contains 13 residues. Unfractionated whole blood was the source of the extracted total RNA. Notes on the study in general: High-frequency TCRs, those above 1 in 1000, stayed the same after DPC sensitization.

One entry per CDR3 protein, called by TCRdb with MiXCR from the 5' RACE reads. Seen here are about 81,000 distinct CDR3 sequences, roughly 7.7% observed once, and the top ten hold 2% to 2.5%. The sequence derives from a male donor in good health. V and J are TRBV27 and TRBJ1-1; D unresolved. The CDR3 DNA sequence: TGTGCCAGCAGTTTAGGGGAGGGCACTGAAGCTTTCTTT. Its protein is CASSLGEGTEAFF.